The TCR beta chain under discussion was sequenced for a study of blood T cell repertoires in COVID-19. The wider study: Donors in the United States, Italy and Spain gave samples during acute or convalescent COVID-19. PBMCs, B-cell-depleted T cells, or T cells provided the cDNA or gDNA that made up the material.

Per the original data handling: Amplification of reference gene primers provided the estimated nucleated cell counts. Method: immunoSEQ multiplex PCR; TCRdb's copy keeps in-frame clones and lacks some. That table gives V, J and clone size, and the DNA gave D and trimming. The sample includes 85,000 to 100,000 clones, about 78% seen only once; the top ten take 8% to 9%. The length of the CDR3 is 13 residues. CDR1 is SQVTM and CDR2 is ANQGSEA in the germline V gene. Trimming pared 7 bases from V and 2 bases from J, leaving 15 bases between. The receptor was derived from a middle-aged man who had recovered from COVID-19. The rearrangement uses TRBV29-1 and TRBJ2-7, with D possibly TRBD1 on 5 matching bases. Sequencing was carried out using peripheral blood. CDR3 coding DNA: TGCAGCGACAGCCTCGACAGAACCTACGAGCAGTACTTC. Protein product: CSDSLDRTYEQYF.